The 21 T cell receptor beta chains presented below share a single source sample, sequenced in a study of identifying expanded T cells in peripheral blood. Assay used: immunoSEQ multiplex PCR; TCRdb lists only in-frame clones, some missing. Here the sample spans about 74,000 clones, 84% being singletons. Material: blood. The receptors derive from a person aged 18 to 70 in good health.

This chain links TRBV7-2 with TRBJ2-7, with D unclear. This CDR3 has 12 residues. Trimming cost V 1 base and J 6 bases, with 7 bases left between them. Germline values: CDR1 SGHTA, CDR2 FQGNSA. The CDR3 loop is CASSLDHTEQYF. In DNA, the CDR3 is TGTGCCAGCAGCTTAGATCACACCGAGCAGTACTTC. The entire variable domain, with the rest obtained from reference TRBV7-2 and TRBJ2-7, is as follows: GAGVSQSPSNKVTEKGKDVELRCDPISGHTALYWYRQSLGQGLEFLIYFQGNSAPDKSGLPSDRFSAERTGGSVSTLTIQRTQQEDSAVYLCASSLDHTEQYFGPGTRLTVT.

The V call is TRBV6-1, the J call TRBJ1-1; D gene unclear. Germline assignment: CDR1 MNHNS and CDR2 SASEGT. The CDR3 spans 13 residues. Trimming stripped 5 bases from V and 1 base from J, with 8 bases between. The CDR3 loop reads CASSQRSNTEAFF. The CDR3 coding sequence is TGTGCCAGCAGTCAGAGGTCGAACACTGAAGCTTTCTTT.

This chain links TRBV19 with TRBJ2-3, with 8 nucleotides matching TRBD2. Germline-derived CDR1 and CDR2 are LNHDA and SQIVND (reference sequence). This CDR3 contains 16 residues. With 2 bases clipped from V and 4 bases from J, the junction kept 8 bases outside the gene matches. The CDR3: CASSIFGSGSADTQYF. The CDR3 nucleotides are TGTGCCAGTAGTATATTCGGCAGCGGGAGTGCAGATACGCAGTATTTT.

This clone was picked up one time. This chain uses TRBV5-4 with TRBJ2-2; possible D gene TRBD1, 6 bases. The CDR3 loop spans 15 amino acids. Germline V CDR1 and CDR2: SGHNT, YYREEE (reference sequence). Trimming removed 1 base at V and 1 base at J, with 8 bases between. The CDR3 sequence is CASSLTGKNTGELFF. For the CDR3, the DNA is TGTGCCAGCAGCTTGACAGGGAAGAACACCGGGGAGCTGTTTTTT.

CDR3 nucleotides: TGTGCCATCAGAGGGGACAGGGAATTTACAGATACGCAGTATTTT. It codes for CAIRGDREFTDTQYF. This chain uses TRBV10-3 with TRBJ2-3; 9 nucleotides align to TRBD1. With 6 bases clipped from V and 3 bases from J, the junction kept 7 bases outside the gene matches. The CDR3 totals 15 residues. The germline V gene encodes CDR1 ENHRY and CDR2 SYGVKD.

The gene calls are TRBV7-6 and TRBJ2-1; 8 positions agree with TRBD2. From germline, CDR1 is SGHVS and CDR2 FNYEAQ. The CDR3 totals 18 residues. Trimming took 5 bases from V and 5 from J; bases not matched to a gene: 17. The CDR3 loop reads CASSPGTAGTRSHNEQFF. CDR3 nucleotide sequence: TGTGCCAGCAGCCCCGGGACGGCCGGGACTAGGTCCCACAATGAGCAGTTCTTC.

J is TRBJ2-3 and V is TRBV4-3, with a weak D call TRBD1 (5 bases). Germline V gives CDR1 LGHNA, CDR2 YSLEER. V was clipped by 0 bases and J by 3 bases, with 10 bases between them. The CDR3 runs 15 residues. CDR3: CASSQEWAGTDTQYF. The CDR3 bases are TGCGCCAGCAGCCAAGAGTGGGCAGGGACAGATACGCAGTATTTT.

This chain connects TRBV7-8 to TRBJ2-6; D perhaps matches TRBD1 (6 bases). Trimming took 0 bases from V and 0 from J, leaving 6 bases between them. The CDR3 covers 16 residues. Germline loops: CDR1 SGHVS, CDR2 FQNEAQ. The DNA for the CDR3 is TGTGCCAGCAGCTTAGCAGGGGGCTCTGGGGCCAACGTCCTGACTTTC. Translated, it gives CASSLAGGSGANVLTF.

The rearrangement links TRBV6-5 to TRBJ1-1; D gene unclear. The V and J ends lost 2 bases and 7 bases respectively, with 8 bases between them. Germline CDR1 reads MNHEY; CDR2 reads SVGAGI. The CDR3 runs 12 residues. The CDR3 spells CASSYRGNEAFF. In DNA, the CDR3 is TGTGCCAGCAGTTACCGAGGTAATGAAGCTTTCTTT.

This sequence joins TRBV6-6 and TRBJ1-4; D remains ambiguous. V was trimmed by 3 bases and J by 0 bases, leaving 11 bases between them. The CDR3 runs 16 residues. Looked up from germline, CDR1 is MNHNY and CDR2 is SVGAGI (reference sequence). The CDR3 nucleotides are TGTGCCAGCAGTTATTTAACGGAGACAACTAATGAAAAACTGTTTTTT. Protein product: CASSYLTETTNEKLFF.

The chain is built from TRBV9 and TRBJ1-3; D not resolved. The germline V gene has CDR1 SGDLS and CDR2 YYNGEE. V was pared by 4 bases and J by 3 bases, with 8 bases between. CDR3 length: 13 amino acids. In nucleotides, the CDR3 is TGTGCCAGCAGCTTCGACGGTGGAAACACCATATATTTT. This sequence encodes CASSFDGGNTIYF.

The DNA for the CDR3 is TGTGCCAGCAGCTTGCGACTAGCGGTCGGGACCCAGTACTTC. As protein: CASSLRLAVGTQYF. The gene calls are TRBV5-5 and TRBJ2-5; 9 nucleotides align to TRBD2. Germline V gives CDR1 SGHKS, CDR2 YYEKEE (reference sequence). V dropped 1 base and J dropped 7; count of bases not matched to a gene: 5. The CDR3 extends over 14 amino acids. The variable domain in full, with the rest retrieved from reference TRBV5-5 and TRBJ2-5, is DAGVTQSPTHLIKTRGQQVTLRCSPISGHKSVSWYQQVLGQGPQFIFQYYEKEERGRGNFPDRFSARQFPNYSSELNVNALLLGDSALYLCASSLRLAVGTQYFGPGTRLLVL.

The rearrangement joins TRBV4-1 to TRBJ2-3, with D unclear. Germline V gene data show CDR1 as MGHRA and CDR2 as YSYEKL. The V and J ends lost 1 base and 6 bases respectively, with 5 bases between them. CDR3 length equals 12 residues. CDR3 nucleotides: TGCGCCAGCAGCCAAGTGGTCGATACGCAGTATTTT. It is translated as CASSQVVDTQYF.

The chain carries TRBV6-5 and TRBJ2-1; D is perhaps TRBD2 (5 bases). The V and J ends lost 5 bases and 4 bases respectively, with 15 bases between them. This CDR3 contains 15 residues. From germline, CDR1 is MNHEY and CDR2 SVGAGI. CDR3 bases: TGTGCCAGCAGTAAGGAGGACTGGACTTACAATGAGCAGTTCTTC. Residues: CASSKEDWTYNEQFF.

The V call is TRBV5-1, the J call TRBJ2-2; D is ambiguous. The CDR3 runs 15 residues. Germline V gene data show CDR1 as SGHRS and CDR2 as YFSETQ. Trimming took off 0 bases at V and 2 bases at J, with 8 bases between the two ends. The CDR3 sequence: CASSLVMVNTGELFF. The DNA of the CDR3 is TGCGCCAGCAGCTTGGTTATGGTTAACACCGGGGAGCTGTTTTTT.

The rearrangement links TRBV6-6 to TRBJ2-1; 8 bases fit TRBD2. The trim removed 2 bases at V and 6 bases at J, leaving 6 bases unmatched. This CDR3 region has 15 residues. The V gene's germline CDR1 is MNHNY and CDR2 SVGAGI (reference sequence). The CDR3 sequence: CASSYGGRFSNEQFF. CDR3 bases: TGTGCCAGCAGTTACGGCGGGAGGTTTTCCAATGAGCAGTTCTTC.

The J gene is TRBJ2-5, the V gene TRBV14; D unclear. V lost 4 bases, J lost 4 bases, and 16 bases lay in between. The CDR3 extends over 15 amino acids. Germline V gives CDR1 SGHDN, CDR2 FVKESK. As DNA, the CDR3 is TGTGCCAGCAGCCCCAAGAACCCTAGGGTAGAGACCCAGTACTTC. Translated, it gives CASSPKNPRVETQYF.

The J gene is TRBJ2-2, the V gene TRBV7-6; D gene uncertain. There are 12 residues in the CDR3. V was pared by 5 bases and J by 9 bases, with 10 bases between. The germline V gene has CDR1 SGHVS and CDR2 FNYEAQ. Here the CDR3 reads CASSPDGRELFF. CDR3 nucleotide sequence: TGTGCCAGCAGCCCAGATGGGAGGGAGCTGTTTTTT.

The chain employs TRBV5-6 and TRBJ2-5; 8 nucleotides align to TRBD2. The CDR3 length is 14 residues. V was pared by 0 bases and J by 5 bases, with 3 bases of the junction left unmatched. The germline gives CDR1 SGHDT, CDR2 YYEEEE. The CDR3 is CASSLGTSMETQYF. The CDR3 DNA is TGTGCCAGCAGCTTGGGGACTAGCATGGAGACCCAGTACTTC.

This chain connects TRBV4-3 to TRBJ1-5; no clear D. The CDR3 runs 14 residues. Deletions cut 0 bases from V and 3 bases from J, with 6 bases between. CDR1 LGHNA and CDR2 YSLEER come from the germline V gene. As DNA, the CDR3 is TGCGCCAGCAGCCAAGACGGGTACAATCAGCCCCAGCATTTT. This sequence encodes CASSQDGYNQPQHF.

This clone appeared once. Here the CDR3 reads CASSLRVLNEKLFF. In DNA form, the CDR3 reads TGTGCCAGCAGTTTGAGGGTTCTGAATGAAAAACTGTTTTTT. The J gene is TRBJ1-4, the V gene TRBV28; D call uncertain. Trimming cost V 3 bases and J 5 bases, with 10 bases left between them. This CDR3 is built from 14 residues. The germline V gene encodes CDR1 MDHEN and CDR2 SYDVKM.